This T cell receptor (beta chain) was captured in a study of T cell repertoires in cytomegalovirus infection. The study, taken as a whole, reports: Public TCR beta family frequency separated CMV-and-HLA carriers, including in an independent cohort.

This clonotype was seen ten or more times. Its antigen is not identified. Trimming removed 5 bases from V and 4 bases from J; junction bases left unmatched: 8. The CDR3 runs 16 residues. Germline V gene data show CDR1 as SGHVS and CDR2 as FNYEAQ. Via MiXCR, TCRdb re-called the reads, giving one row per CDR3 protein. Altogether 500,000 to 600,000 distinct CDR3 sequences are present, 15% to 20% being singletons, with the ten largest covering roughly a quarter. This receptor was obtained from a human donor in good health (CMV status not recorded). Some clones in this sample may be carry-over from other donors' samples. This sequence joins TRBV7-6 and TRBJ1-1, with 12 bases identical to TRBD1. Sequenced: CD8+ T cells from PBMCs. The CDR3 DNA follows: TGTGCCAGCAGCCCCGGGACAGGGGGCTTGGTCACTGAAGCTTTCTTT. Translated, it gives CASSPGTGGLVTEAFF.